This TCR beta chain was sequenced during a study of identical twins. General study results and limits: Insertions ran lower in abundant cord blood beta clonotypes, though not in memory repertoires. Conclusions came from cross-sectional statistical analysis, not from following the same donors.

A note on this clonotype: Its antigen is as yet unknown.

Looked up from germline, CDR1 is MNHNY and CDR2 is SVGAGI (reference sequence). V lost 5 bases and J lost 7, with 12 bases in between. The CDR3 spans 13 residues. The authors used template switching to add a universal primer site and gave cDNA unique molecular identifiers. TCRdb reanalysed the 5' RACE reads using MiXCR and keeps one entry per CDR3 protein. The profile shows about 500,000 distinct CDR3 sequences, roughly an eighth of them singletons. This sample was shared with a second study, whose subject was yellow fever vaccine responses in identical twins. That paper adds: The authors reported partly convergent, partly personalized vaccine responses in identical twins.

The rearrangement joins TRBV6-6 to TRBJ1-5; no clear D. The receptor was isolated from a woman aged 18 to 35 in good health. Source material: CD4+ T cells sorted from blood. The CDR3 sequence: CASSRSLIQPQHF. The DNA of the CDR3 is TGTGCCAGCAGTCGATCGTTAATCCAGCCCCAGCATTTT.